Presented here are 2 T cell receptor beta chains from one specimen sequenced in a study of prognosis after radiotherapy for stage I lung cancer. By two-round multiplex PCR, the TCR beta CDR3 was amplified from genomic DNA. The use of primers specific to each TRBV and TRBJ gene characterized first-round PCR. TCRdb passed the multiplex PCR reads through MiXCR, listing each CDR3 protein once. The sample has about 24,000 distinct CDR3 sequences, roughly 40% seen once. The sequencing used PBMCs, collected before or after stereotactic body radiation therapy (not recorded which). The receptors here all came from a donor of 50 years or more with non-small cell lung cancer.

This clonotype was counted ten times or more. This chain links TRBV7-3 with TRBJ2-1, with D perhaps matching TRBD1 (6 bases). V lost 5 bases, J lost 4 bases, and 9 bases lay in between. The length of the CDR3 is 13 residues. Germline loops: CDR1 SGHTA, CDR2 FQGTGA. CDR3 residues: CASSEGQYNEQFF. The CDR3, as DNA: TGTGCCAGCAGCGAGGGACAATACAATGAGCAGTTCTTC. Looking up the rest from reference TRBV7-3 and TRBJ2-1 gives the full variable domain: GAGVSQTPSNKVTEKGKYVELRCDPISGHTALYWYRQSLGQGPEFLIYFQGTGAADDSGLPNDRFFAVRPEGSVSTLKIQRTERGDSAVYLCASSEGQYNEQFFGPGTRLTVL.

CDR3 region: CASSIPPGGELFF. Here the CDR3 DNA reads TGTGCCAGTAGTATCCCCCCGGGGGGGGAGCTGTTTTTT. The J gene is TRBJ2-2, the V gene TRBV19; weak D call: TRBD2 (5 bases). The V end lost 3 bases, the J end lost 8 bases, and 10 bases lay between the germline ends. The germline CDR1 and CDR2 sequences are LNHDA and SQIVND (reference sequence). The CDR3 is 13 amino acids.